This T cell receptor beta chain stems from a study of blood T cells in healthy people across ages. Study information: Template switching recovered approximately one barcoded beta molecule for every two T cells.

With V trimmed by 0 bases and J by 5 bases, 13 bases remained unmatched. The CDR3 consists of 17 residues. Germline loops: CDR1 SGHTA, CDR2 FQGNSA. This clonotype was picked up many times. The use of a sample-barcoded 5' primer and a J-beta primer mix characterized a second PCR of roughly 7 to 11 cycles. Each of the cDNA molecules was tagged by a template-switch adaptor with 12 random nucleotides. From the 5' RACE reads, TCRdb called clonotypes with MiXCR, one entry per CDR3 protein. The repertoire has about 970,000 distinct CDR3 sequences, roughly 47% of them found once; the top ten carry 20% to 25%. The sample, approximately 10 milliliters of peripheral blood, was drawn from each donor. No fewer than 5.5 micrograms of total RNA were isolated from every sample.

This TCR derives from a woman in her fifties or sixties in good health. Material for sequencing was blood. The chain couples TRBV7-2 to TRBJ2-7, with 7 nucleotides matching TRBD2. The CDR3, as DNA: TGTGCCAGCAGCTTAGCTTCCAGCGGGAAGGAGGGGCACGAGCAGTACTTC. It encodes CASSLASSGKEGHEQYF.